Included here is one T cell receptor (beta chain) sequence, with context. This sample is part of a study of shared clonotypes between healthy human individuals. The assay ran at deep level. The sorted-subset replicate PCRs were given approximately 190 ng DNA, which is 31,000 or so T cell genomes. Sequencing was performed with immunoSEQ multiplex PCR; in TCRdb, only in-frame clones are kept and a portion is missing. The table records a few million clones, roughly 95% of them present only once. The authors divided CD4+ cells into CD45RA+ naive and CD45RA-negative memory subsets. Germline trimming cut 4 bases from V and 5 bases from J; bases unmatched to any gene: 3. The CDR3 extends over 15 amino acids. In germline, CDR1 is SGHNT, CDR2 YYREEE (reference sequence).

This clonotype was sampled from a man younger than 30 in good health. Sequences were obtained from naive CD4+ T cells sorted from blood. Stated subset: CD45RA+ positively selected. This chain connects TRBV5-4 to TRBJ2-1; 13 bases fit TRBD2. CDR3 DNA: TGTGCCAGCAGCGGCGGGACTAGCGGGGACAATGAGCAGTTCTTC. Its protein is CASSGGTSGDNEQFF.